Below, 11 T cell receptor beta chains from the same sample are listed, as sequenced in a study of T cells in Graves' hyperthyroidism and ophthalmopathy. Authors of the study amplified TCR beta CDR3 regions from RNA transcripts. Using the HTBI primer set, a first-round RT-PCR was run on the TCR CDR3. Each CDR3 protein gets one entry after TCRdb re-called the multiplex PCR reads with MiXCR. The table lists approximately 400,000 distinct CDR3 sequences, less than 15% of them singletons. The specimen was blood. All receptors come from a man aged 25-45 years with Graves' hyperthyroidism that later progressed to Graves' ophthalmopathy.

This clonotype was found many times. The V and J genes are TRBV3-1 and TRBJ1-6; TRBD1 matches at 7 bases. The CDR3 is 16 residues long. Looked up from germline, CDR1 is LGHDT and CDR2 is YNNKEL (reference sequence). V lost 1 base to trimming and J lost 9 bases; unmatched junction nucleotides: 9. CDR3 amino acids: CASSQVGSGGFSPLHF. The CDR3 bases are TGTGCCAGCAGCCAAGTAGGGTCAGGGGGTTTTTCACCCCTCCACTTT.

The rearrangement links TRBV11-2 to TRBJ1-6, with 11 positions matching TRBD1. The CDR3 has 20 residues. From germline, CDR1 is SGHAT and CDR2 FQNNGV. Trimming took 0 bases from V and 0 from J; bases not matched to a gene: 7. The CDR3 sequence: CASSLDLRDRGSSYNSPLHF. The CDR3 DNA reads TGTGCCAGCAGCTTAGATCTACGGGACAGGGGGAGCTCCTATAATTCACCCCTCCACTTT.

This clonotype was found a few times. The rearrangement joins TRBV7-8 to TRBJ2-5, with TRBD2 matching over 8 bases. The germline CDR1 and CDR2 sequences are SGHVS and FQNEAQ. This CDR3 has 15 amino acids. V lost 1 base and J lost 4; bases outside the gene matches: 5. CDR3 residues: CASSLEASGLETQYF. In DNA form, the CDR3 reads TGTGCCAGCAGCTTAGAGGCTAGCGGGTTAGAGACCCAGTACTTC.

The rearrangement joins TRBV7-2 to TRBJ2-2; D unclear. The V gene's germline CDR1 is SGHTA and CDR2 FQGNSA. V dropped 1 base and J dropped 3 bases, with 6 bases sitting between them. CDR3 length: 14 amino acids. The DNA for the CDR3 is TGTGCCAGCAGCTTAGTATGGGACACCGGGGAGCTGTTTTTT. Its protein product is CASSLVWDTGELFF.

The chain links TRBV6-2 or TRBV6-3 to TRBJ2-7, with D perhaps matching TRBD2 (6 bases). CDR1 MNHEY and CDR2 SVGEGT come from the germline V gene. Trimming took off 0 bases at V and 6 bases at J, with 30 bases between the two ends. CDR3 length: 20 residues. CDR3 loop: CASSYSREAARIGLLFEQYF. The CDR3, as DNA: TGTGCCAGCAGTTACTCGAGGGAGGCGGCGCGGATAGGTCTGTTATTCGAGCAGTACTTC.

The CDR3, as DNA: TGTGCCAGTCACGGACGGGGTGGGACTGAAGCTTTCTTT. Residues: CASHGRGGTEAFF. The V gene is TRBV19, the J gene TRBJ1-1; no clear D gene. The V and J ends lost 8 bases and 5 bases respectively, with 15 bases between them. In germline, CDR1 is LNHDA, CDR2 SQIVND (reference sequence). The CDR3 consists of 13 residues.

The genes are TRBV6-5 and TRBJ2-7, with D maybe TRBD1 (5 bases). This CDR3 comprises 12 residues. The germline gives CDR1 MNHEY, CDR2 SVGAGI. The V and J ends lost 8 bases and 2 bases respectively, with 10 bases between them. CDR3: CASVGHPYEQYF. In DNA, the CDR3 is TGTGCCAGCGTTGGACATCCCTACGAGCAGTACTTC.

This clonotype was counted many times. The gene calls are TRBV12-3 or TRBV12-4 and TRBJ1-2; D may be TRBD1 (6 bases). V lost 4 bases and J 7 bases, leaving 13 bases between the germline ends. There are 13 residues in the CDR3. CDR3 loop: CASSSQGRVGYTF. The CDR3, as DNA: TGTGCCAGCAGTTCCCAGGGGCGGGTTGGCTACACCTTC.

This clonotype was counted ten times or more. The chain combines TRBV3-1 with TRBJ2-1; D possibly corresponds to TRBD2 (6 bases). V gave up 5 bases and J gave up 3 bases, with 20 bases separating them. Germline V gene sequence: CDR1 LGHDT, CDR2 YNNKEL (reference sequence). The CDR3 has 17 residues. The CDR3 here is CASSSLLTGDLYNEQFF. The CDR3 nucleotides are TGTGCCAGCAGCTCCTTACTTACGGGGGATCTCTACAATGAGCAGTTCTTC.

V is TRBV2 and J is TRBJ1-1; 9 bases match TRBD1. The CDR3 is made up of 16 amino acids. Germline V CDR1 and CDR2: SNHLY, FYNNEI. V lost 2 bases, J lost 1 base, and 5 bases stayed unmatched. This chain's CDR3 is CASSEPRQGGNTEAFF. The CDR3 DNA follows: TGTGCCAGCAGTGAACCTCGACAGGGGGGGAACACTGAAGCTTTCTTT.

This clonotype was seen many times. V and J are TRBV6-1 and TRBJ1-2, with 11 bases fitting TRBD1. This CDR3 is 15 amino acids long. The V gene's germline CDR1 is MNHNS and CDR2 SASEGT. V dropped 6 bases and J dropped 8; count of bases not matched to a gene: 11. Written as DNA, the CDR3 is TGTGCCAGCAGACAGGGACAGGGGGTGGTCTTCGGCTACACCTTC. This gives the protein CASRQGQGVVFGYTF.